These 6 T cell receptor beta chains share one sample of origin, sequenced in a study of T cells in Graves' hyperthyroidism and ophthalmopathy (dated by TCRdb to between 2018 and 2020). The library was built by means of multiplex PCR. The sequencing machine was an Illumina HiSeq 2000. Amplification of TCR beta CDR3 regions was carried out from RNA transcripts. A first-round RT-PCR of the TCR CDR3 used the HTBI primer set with the Qiagen OneStep RT-PCR kit. TCRdb trimmed public reads at Q25 via fastp, called clones via MiXCR and kept in-frame beta chains. Entries that share a CDR3 protein sequence are merged under the most common genes and DNA. The sample table lists 550,000 to 700,000 distinct CDR3 sequences, roughly 46% of them with a count of one. In total, the top ten clones hold roughly 20% of the sample. The specimen was peripheral blood or thyroid tissue (not recorded which). Receptors were obtained from an adult woman with Graves' disease, either hyperthyroidism or ophthalmopathy (not recorded which).

V gene TRBV7-2 combines with J gene TRBJ1-6; 7 positions match TRBD1. CDR1 and CDR2 from the germline V gene are SGHTA and FQGNSA. CDR3 length equals 15 residues. The J segment lost 13 bases and the V segment lost 1 base, leaving 10 bases of the junction unmatched. The DNA for the CDR3 is TGTGCCAGCAGCTTAGTCGGGACAGATCCTTATCCCCTCCACTTT. Translating gives CASSLVGTDPYPLHF.

The chain recombines TRBV3-1 with TRBJ2-7; 7 bases align to TRBD1. This CDR3 has 13 amino acids. With 0 bases clipped from V and 10 bases from J, the junction kept 6 bases outside the gene matches. CDR1 and CDR2 from the germline V gene are LGHDT and YNNKEL (reference sequence). The CDR3 coding sequence is TGTGCCAGCAGCCAAGATCCACGGGACAGACAGTACTTC. Its translation: CASSQDPRDRQYF.

This clonotype appeared many times. The CDR3 loop is CASSLWASGTYEQYF. For the CDR3, the DNA is TGCGCCAGCAGCCTCTGGGCTAGCGGGACCTACGAGCAGTACTTC. The V gene is TRBV4-1, the J gene TRBJ2-7; 9 bases line up with TRBD2. Germline CDR1 MGHRA, CDR2 YSYEKL. Trimming at V came to 4 bases and at J to 2 bases, leaving 6 bases not matched to a gene. The CDR3 is 15 residues long.

The chain uses TRBV9 and TRBJ2-7; 7 bases align to TRBD2. The CDR3 spans 14 residues. Trimming cost V 7 bases and J 7 bases; bases outside gene matches: 14. Germline V gene data show CDR1 as SGDLS and CDR2 as YYNGEE. The CDR3, as DNA: TGTGCCAGCGGGAGGGGAGAGATCTACAATGAGCAGTACTTC. Protein sequence: CASGRGEIYNEQYF.

The rearrangement joins TRBV11-2 to TRBJ2-7; D remains unclear. V lost 5 bases to trimming and J lost 5 bases, with 13 bases between them. CDR1 and CDR2 (germline): SGHAT, FQNNGV. CDR3 length equals 13 residues. CDR3 DNA: TGTGCCAGCAGCGTCCTGACCGGAGACGAGCAGTACTTC. Translated: CASSVLTGDEQYF.

This clonotype was detected once. J is TRBJ1-2 and V is TRBV15, with TRBD1 matching over 9 bases. From germline, CDR1 is LNHNV and CDR2 YYDKDF (reference sequence). V shed 3 bases and J 13 bases; nucleotides not matched to a gene: 9. This CDR3 is built from 13 residues. The CDR3 coding sequence is TGTGCCACCAGCAGCGTGGGGGGACAGGGCAGCACCTTC. The encoded protein is CATSSVGGQGSTF. The variable domain in full, completed from reference TRBV15 and TRBJ1-2, reads DAMVIQNPRYQVTQFGKPVTLSCSQTLNHNVMYWYQQKSSQAPKLLFHYYDKDFNNEADTPDNFQSRRPNTSFCFLDIRSPGLGDTAMYLCATSSVGGQGSTFGSGTRLTVV.